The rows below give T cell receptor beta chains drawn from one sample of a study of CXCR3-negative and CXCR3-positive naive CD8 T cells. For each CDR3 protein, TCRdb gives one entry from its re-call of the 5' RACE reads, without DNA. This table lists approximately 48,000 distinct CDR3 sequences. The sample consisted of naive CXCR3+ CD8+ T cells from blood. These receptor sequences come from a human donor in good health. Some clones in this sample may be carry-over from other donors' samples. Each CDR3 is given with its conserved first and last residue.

CDR3aa: CASSSARGNTIYF
j_gene: TRBJ1-3
v_gene: TRBV7-8

CDR3aa: CSVRLRVGVSTDTQYF
j_gene: TRBJ2-3
v_gene: TRBV29-1

CDR3aa: CVVGGPGRELFF
j_gene: TRBJ2-2
v_gene: TRBV19

CDR3aa: CASSVTEAYADTQYF
j_gene: TRBJ2-3
v_gene: TRBV9

CDR3aa: CASSADGSSYNEQFF
j_gene: TRBJ2-1
v_gene: TRBV7-3

CDR3aa: CASSGGLVGDEQFF
j_gene: TRBJ2-1
v_gene: TRBV9

CDR3aa: CASSFVPNEKLFF
j_gene: TRBJ1-4
v_gene: TRBV5-5

CDR3aa: CASSRSGGDISGMPQYF
j_gene: TRBJ2-3
v_gene: TRBV7-2

CDR3aa: CASSKGTSVSTDTQYF
j_gene: TRBJ2-3
v_gene: TRBV7-8

CDR3aa: CASSPGTGISYNEQFF
j_gene: TRBJ2-1
v_gene: TRBV7-8

CDR3aa: CASSFTASYEQYF
j_gene: TRBJ2-7
v_gene: TRBV7-9

CDR3aa: CSVRTGLNEQFF
j_gene: TRBJ2-1
v_gene: TRBV29-1

CDR3aa: CASSQVTGMNTEAFF
j_gene: TRBJ1-1
v_gene: TRBV4-2

CDR3aa: CASSLWGGEYQETQYF
j_gene: TRBJ2-5
v_gene: TRBV7-3

CDR3aa: CASSPDRPGELFF
j_gene: TRBJ2-2
v_gene: TRBV18

CDR3aa: CASSFGQGSYEQYF
j_gene: TRBJ2-7
v_gene: TRBV28

CDR3aa: CASSLWDGTDTQYF
j_gene: TRBJ2-3
v_gene: TRBV27

CDR3aa: CASSQEVRPNEQFF
j_gene: TRBJ2-1
v_gene: TRBV4-3

CDR3aa: CASRGLDTEAFF
j_gene: TRBJ1-1
v_gene: TRBV12-3/TRBV12-4

CDR3aa: CASSLDPEETQYF
j_gene: TRBJ2-5
v_gene: TRBV7-9

CDR3aa: CSVDSRSPEAFF
j_gene: TRBJ1-1
v_gene: TRBV29-1

CDR3aa: CASSLFPGTPNTGELFF
j_gene: TRBJ2-2
v_gene: TRBV4-3

CDR3aa: CASSEEYSNYEQYF
j_gene: TRBJ2-7
v_gene: TRBV2

CDR3aa: CSAPDISYEQYF
j_gene: TRBJ2-7
v_gene: TRBV20-1

CDR3aa: CASSSADRRGETQYF
j_gene: TRBJ2-5
v_gene: TRBV5-1

CDR3aa: CASSTLPGLSLNEQFF
j_gene: TRBJ2-1
v_gene: TRBV7-9

CDR3aa: CSVTHKEQGLYEQYF
j_gene: TRBJ2-7
v_gene: TRBV29-1

CDR3aa: CASSQDQGNYGYTF
j_gene: TRBJ1-2
v_gene: TRBV4-1

CDR3aa: CASSLSPRETQYF
j_gene: TRBJ2-5
v_gene: TRBV7-9

CDR3aa: CASSLRGNEGPEQYF
j_gene: TRBJ2-7
v_gene: TRBV7-2

CDR3aa: CASSGGQGFYNEQFF
j_gene: TRBJ2-1
v_gene: TRBV10-2

CDR3aa: CASTLPGSGGPFTDTQYF
j_gene: TRBJ2-3
v_gene: TRBV12-3/TRBV12-4

CDR3aa: CASSFLTSGGTQETQYF
j_gene: TRBJ2-5
v_gene: TRBV27

CDR3aa: CASSYRTLETQYF
j_gene: TRBJ2-5
v_gene: TRBV6-5

CDR3aa: CASSSTGHLGYTF
j_gene: TRBJ1-2
v_gene: TRBV7-9

CDR3aa: CASRIRGSHNEQFF
j_gene: TRBJ2-1
v_gene: TRBV2

CDR3aa: CSVQGYATNEKLFF
j_gene: TRBJ1-4
v_gene: TRBV29-1

CDR3aa: CATSRPQPRDEAFF
j_gene: TRBJ1-1
v_gene: TRBV15

CDR3aa: CSVVPDRVDGAFF
j_gene: TRBJ1-1
v_gene: TRBV29-1

CDR3aa: CASSLGQGNTGELFF
j_gene: TRBJ2-2
v_gene: TRBV12-3/TRBV12-4

CDR3aa: CASAQQGVSYEQYF
j_gene: TRBJ2-7
v_gene: TRBV4-1

CDR3aa: CASSQDWRGGPRTGELFF
j_gene: TRBJ2-2
v_gene: TRBV4-2

CDR3aa: CATRDDRDTEAFF
j_gene: TRBJ1-1
v_gene: TRBV7-6

CDR3aa: CASSSWGSGGSYNSPLHF
j_gene: TRBJ1-6
v_gene: TRBV5-1

CDR3aa: CASSPRQPMNTEAFF
j_gene: TRBJ1-1
v_gene: TRBV7-9

CDR3aa: CASSPAGDKQYF
j_gene: TRBJ2-3
v_gene: TRBV7-6

CDR3aa: CASSLDRGVYEQYF
j_gene: TRBJ2-7
v_gene: TRBV7-9

CDR3aa: CASLPETENTEAFF
j_gene: TRBJ1-1
v_gene: TRBV5-4

CDR3aa: CASSFQQGIGANVLTF
j_gene: TRBJ2-6
v_gene: TRBV28

CDR3aa: CASGGTYEQYF
j_gene: TRBJ2-7
v_gene: TRBV7-8

CDR3aa: CASSLRQEANEKLFF
j_gene: TRBJ1-4
v_gene: TRBV14

CDR3aa: CSVGGGYKETQYF
j_gene: TRBJ2-5
v_gene: TRBV29-1

CDR3aa: CSVVTEAYEQYF
j_gene: TRBJ2-7
v_gene: TRBV29-1

CDR3aa: CASSQKVEWPTGELFF
j_gene: TRBJ2-2
v_gene: TRBV7-6

CDR3aa: CASSFPAGNAGELFF
j_gene: TRBJ2-2
v_gene: TRBV12-3/TRBV12-4